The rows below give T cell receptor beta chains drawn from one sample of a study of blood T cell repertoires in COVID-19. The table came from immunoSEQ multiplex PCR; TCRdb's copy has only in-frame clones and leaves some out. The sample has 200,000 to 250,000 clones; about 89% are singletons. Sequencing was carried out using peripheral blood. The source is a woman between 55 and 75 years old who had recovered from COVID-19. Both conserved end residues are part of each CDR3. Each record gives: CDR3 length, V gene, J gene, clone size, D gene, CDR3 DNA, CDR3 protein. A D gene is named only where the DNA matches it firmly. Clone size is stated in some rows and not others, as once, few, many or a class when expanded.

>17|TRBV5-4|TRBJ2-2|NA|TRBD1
TGTGCCAGCACGAGGACAGGGGGTCTATTAAGAACCGGGGAGCTGTTTTTT
CASTRTGGLLRTGELFF
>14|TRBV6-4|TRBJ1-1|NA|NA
TGTGCCAGCAGCCTCGATGCGGGGAACACTGAAGCTTTCTTT
CASSLDAGNTEAFF
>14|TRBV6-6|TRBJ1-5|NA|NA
TGTGCCAGCAGTCAACAGGGAGGCAATCAGCCCCAGCATTTT
CASSQQGGNQPQHF
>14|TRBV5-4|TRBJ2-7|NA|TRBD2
TGTGCCAGCAGCTCCGGACTAGCGGGGGTTGAGCAGTACTTC
CASSSGLAGVEQYF
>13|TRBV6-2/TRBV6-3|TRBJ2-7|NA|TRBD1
TGTGCCAGCAGTTACTCTCAACCGGGACAGGCCGACTTC
CASSYSQPGQADF
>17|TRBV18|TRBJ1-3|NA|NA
TGTGCCAGCTCACCACGGTCAGAAATGAGGTCTGGAAACACCATATATTTT
CASSPRSEMRSGNTIYF
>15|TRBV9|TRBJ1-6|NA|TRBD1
TGTGCCAGCAGCGTAGTGGGGACAGCCTTTTCACCCCTCCACTTT
CASSVVGTAFSPLHF
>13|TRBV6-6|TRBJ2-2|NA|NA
TGTGCCAGCAGTTACTCGACTAGCGGGGAGCTGTTTTTT
CASSYSTSGELFF
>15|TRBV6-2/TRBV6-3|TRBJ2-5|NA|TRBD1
TGTGCCAGCAGTCCACAGGGGGCTGTGGGGGAGACCCAGTACTTC
CASSPQGAVGETQYF
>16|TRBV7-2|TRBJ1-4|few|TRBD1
TGTGCCAGCAGCTTCCCCCCCGGGACAGGGTTTGGAAAACTGTTTTTT
CASSFPPGTGFGKLFF
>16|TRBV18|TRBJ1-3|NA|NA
TGTGCCAGCTCACCCCCGGACAGCCGCTCTGGAAACACCATATATTTT
CASSPPDSRSGNTIYF
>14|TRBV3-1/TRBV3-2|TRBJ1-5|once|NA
TGTGCCAGCAGCCAAGGAGCAGGGCGACAGCCCCAGCATTTT
CASSQGAGRQPQHF
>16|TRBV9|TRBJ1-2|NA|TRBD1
TGTGCCAGCAGCGTAGAAGGGGGGACAGGGACTTCGAGCTACACCTTC
CASSVEGGTGTSSYTF
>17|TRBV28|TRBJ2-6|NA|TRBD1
TGTGCCAGCAGTCAGGGACAGGGAGCCTCTGGGGCCAACGTCCTGACTTTC
CASSQGQGASGANVLTF